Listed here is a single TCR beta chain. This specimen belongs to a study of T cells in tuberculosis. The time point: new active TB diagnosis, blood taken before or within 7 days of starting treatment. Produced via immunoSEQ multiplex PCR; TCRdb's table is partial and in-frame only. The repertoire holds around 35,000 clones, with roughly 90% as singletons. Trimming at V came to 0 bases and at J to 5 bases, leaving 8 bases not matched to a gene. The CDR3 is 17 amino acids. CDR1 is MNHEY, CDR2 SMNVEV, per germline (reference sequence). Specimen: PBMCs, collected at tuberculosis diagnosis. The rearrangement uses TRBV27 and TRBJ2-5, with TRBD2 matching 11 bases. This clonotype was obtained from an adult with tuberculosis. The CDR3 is CASSLSVAGGDGETQYF. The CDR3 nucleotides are TGTGCCAGCAGTTTATCAGTAGCGGGGGGGGATGGGGAGACCCAGTACTTC.